What follows are 24 T cell receptor beta chains derived from one specimen sequenced in a study of cytomegalovirus exposure and HLA in healthy donors. The PCR contained 60 Vbeta and 13 Jbeta primers. Some clones are missing from TCRdb's copy, which holds only in-frame ones; the method was immunoSEQ multiplex PCR. The sample has about 130,000 clones, over 60% seen once; the top ten hold 1% to 1.5%. The sample taken for sequencing was PBMCs. Every receptor here comes from a female donor in good health and CMV-seronegative.

This rearrangement joins TRBV21-1 to TRBJ1-4; the table's D call, TRBD1, was not checked against the DNA. TRBV21-1 is given as a pseudogene. The length of the CDR3 is 14 residues. CDR3 sequence (DNA): TGTGCCAGCAGCATGCCCAGGGTAAGGGAAAAACTGTTTTTT. It encodes CASSMPRVREKLFF.

This chain connects TRBV6-1 to TRBJ1-1; TRBD1 is a possible D gene (6 bases). V shed 7 bases and J shed 0 bases, with 15 bases lying between them. The CDR3 has 15 amino acids. Germline values: CDR1 MNHNS, CDR2 SASEGT. DNA for the CDR3: TGTGCCAGCAAGATAGAGGACAGTTTGAACACTGAAGCTTTCTTT. Its translation is CASKIEDSLNTEAFF.

V usage is TRBV19 and J usage is TRBJ1-1; D perhaps matches TRBD1 (5 bases). V was pared by 4 bases and J by 10 bases, with 13 bases between. There are 12 residues in the CDR3. The V gene's germline CDR1 is LNHDA and CDR2 SQIVND (reference sequence). Here the CDR3 reads CASSKDGGRAFF. CDR3 sequence (DNA): TGTGCCAGTAGTAAGGATGGGGGGAGAGCTTTCTTT. Together with reference TRBV19 and TRBJ1-1, the CDR3 gives the full variable domain: DGGITQSPKYLFRKEGQNVTLSCEQNLNHDAMYWYRQDPGQGLRLIYYSQIVNDFQKGDIAEGYSVSREKKESFPLTVTSAQKNPTAFYLCASSKDGGRAFFGQGTRLTVV.

The genes are TRBV4-1 and TRBJ2-7; TRBD1 might be the D (8 bases). The CDR3 is 16 amino acids. Trimming shortened V by 5 bases and J by 5 bases, and 22 bases separated the two germline ends. Germline V gene lookup returns CDR1 MGHRA and CDR2 YSYEKL. CDR3 DNA sequence: TGCGCCAGCAGCGACATGCACAGGGGGGGGGTAGACGAGCAGTACTTC. This translates into CASSDMHRGGVDEQYF.

This chain uses TRBV11-2 with TRBJ1-1, with 8 bases that match TRBD1. Germline trimming cut 6 bases from V and 3 bases from J; bases unmatched to any gene: 6. The CDR3 has 14 residues. The germline V gene has CDR1 SGHAT and CDR2 FQNNGV. Here the CDR3 reads CASSQMDRDTEAFF. CDR3 in DNA: TGTGCCAGCAGTCAGATGGACAGGGACACTGAAGCTTTCTTT.

The chain employs TRBV20-1 and TRBJ2-7, with TRBD2 as a possible D gene (5 bases). This CDR3 comprises 11 residues. The V end lost 0 bases, the J end lost 10 bases, and 10 bases lay between the germline ends. CDR1 DFQATT and CDR2 SNEGSKA come from the germline V gene (reference sequence). The CDR3 sequence is CSARDGGSQYF. In nucleotides, the CDR3 is TGCAGTGCTAGAGATGGAGGCTCCCAGTACTTC.

CDR3 in DNA: TGTGCCAGCAGCTCTAGTGGTGGAACCGGGGAGCTGTTTTTT. Its protein is CASSSSGGTGELFF. The J gene is TRBJ2-2, the V gene TRBV7-2; no clear D gene. The length of the CDR3 is 14 residues. Trimming shortened V by 4 bases and J by 5 bases, and 11 bases separated the two germline ends. Germline CDR1 SGHTA, CDR2 FQGNSA.

This clone was seen more than once but under ten times. The gene calls are TRBV7-9 and TRBJ2-1, with a tentative D call TRBD1 (5 bases). CDR3 length: 15 amino acids. V gave up 0 bases and J gave up 8 bases, with 14 bases separating them. Germline V gives CDR1 SEHNR, CDR2 FQNEAQ (reference sequence). In DNA, the CDR3 is TGTGCCAGCAGCTTAGCGGGTGGCAGGGTTCATGAGCAGTTCTTC. Translating it yields CASSLAGGRVHEQFF.

This chain connects TRBV5-1 to TRBJ1-2, with 11 bases matching TRBD1. Trimming at V came to 1 base and at J to 5 bases, leaving 10 bases not matched to a gene. The V gene's germline CDR1 is SGHRS and CDR2 YFSETQ. The length of the CDR3 is 17 residues. As DNA, the CDR3 is TGCGCCAGCAGCTTGACCGAAGGGACAGGGGGTCGGTATGGCTACACCTTC. Amino acids: CASSLTEGTGGRYGYTF. The full variable domain, in which reference TRBV5-1 and TRBJ1-2 provide the parts outside the CDR3, is KAGVTQTPRYLIKTRGQQVTLSCSPISGHRSVSWYQQTPGQGLQFLFEYFSETQRNKGNFPGRFSGRQFSNSRSEMNVSTLELGDSALYLCASSLTEGTGGRYGYTFGSGTRLTVV.

The chain employs TRBV5-1 and TRBJ2-3; possible D gene TRBD2, 5 bases. V was pared by 0 bases and J by 2 bases, with 10 bases between. This CDR3 has 15 residues. Germline V gene lookup returns CDR1 SGHRS and CDR2 YFSETQ. CDR3 coding DNA: TGCGCCAGCAGCTTGGTGCAGCGGAACACAGATACGCAGTATTTT. Protein product: CASSLVQRNTDTQYF.

This chain links TRBV7-9 with TRBJ2-1; 11 bases are a match to TRBD2. Germline V gene lookup returns CDR1 SEHNR and CDR2 FQNEAQ (reference sequence). After removal of 4 bases from V and 7 bases from J, the junction contained 12 bases not matched to a gene. This CDR3 has 17 residues. CDR3 in amino acids: CASSSYTTSGRGNEQFF. The DNA of the CDR3 is TGTGCCAGCAGCTCATACACAACTAGCGGGAGAGGGAATGAGCAGTTCTTC.

The rearrangement links TRBV19 to TRBJ1-5, with 12 nucleotides matching TRBD1. The germline gives CDR1 LNHDA, CDR2 SQIVND (reference sequence). The CDR3 runs to 16 residues. Trimming cost V 7 bases and J 6 bases; bases outside gene matches: 10. The CDR3 loop reads CASTDPGQGAGQPQHF. DNA for the CDR3: TGTGCCAGTACCGATCCGGGACAGGGGGCAGGTCAGCCCCAGCATTTT.

The chain combines TRBV5-1 with TRBJ1-4; D uncertain. The CDR3 consists of 14 residues. Germline CDR1 is SGHRS and CDR2 is YFSETQ. V lost 0 bases and J lost 8, with 11 bases in between. The CDR3 protein is CASSLEPYNEKLFF. The CDR3 DNA follows: TGCGCCAGCAGCTTGGAGCCTTATAACGAAAAACTGTTTTTT.

As concerns this clone: A read error may account for a junction end that differs from germline. V usage is TRBV9 and J usage is TRBJ2-1, with TRBD2 matching 11 bases. The germline V gene encodes CDR1 SGDLS and CDR2 YYNGEE. This CDR3 has 16 amino acids. For the CDR3, the DNA is TGTGTCAGCAGCGGGGGGACTAGCGGATACTACAATGAGCAGTTCTTC. This gives the protein CVSSGGTSGYYNEQFF. Looking up the rest from reference TRBV9 and TRBJ2-1 gives the full variable domain: DSGVTQTPKHLITATGQRVTLRCSPRSGDLSVYWYQQSLDQGLQFLIQYYNGEERAKGNILERFSAQQFPDLHSELNLSSLELGDSALYFCVSSGGTSGYYNEQFFGPGTRLTVL.

This chain uses TRBV5-6 with TRBJ2-5, with TRBD2 matching over 8 bases. CDR1 and CDR2 from the germline V gene are SGHDT and YYEEEE. The length of the CDR3 is 15 residues. V was clipped by 4 bases and J by 1 base; unmatched bases: 6. CDR3 in DNA: TGTGCCAGCAGCCCAGTTGCGGGGGGCCAAGAGACCCAGTACTTC. This sequence encodes CASSPVAGGQETQYF.

This clone was found a few times. The chain is built from TRBV9 and TRBJ2-3; possibly TRBD2 for D (6 bases). The CDR3 has 16 residues. V was pared by 1 base and J by 6 bases, with 18 bases between. Germline assignment: CDR1 SGDLS and CDR2 YYNGEE. CDR3 sequence: CASSVIGSAGGDTQYF. CDR3 nucleotide sequence: TGTGCCAGCAGCGTAATCGGTAGTGCCGGAGGGGATACGCAGTATTTT.

V and J are TRBV30 and TRBJ2-1, with 7 bases lining up with TRBD2. Germline CDR1 and CDR2: GTSNPN and SVGIG (reference sequence). CDR3 length: 14 residues. Trimming at V came to 8 bases and at J to 3 bases, leaving 10 bases not matched to a gene. CDR3 bases: TGTGCCCAGTTGGGAGGGAGCAACTACAATGAGCAGTTCTTC. Amino acid sequence: CAQLGGSNYNEQFF.

The chain recombines TRBV10-1 with TRBJ2-7; perhaps TRBD2 as D (7 bases). CDR3 length: 12 amino acids. CDR1 and CDR2 (germline): WNHNN, SYGVQD (reference sequence). V shed 9 bases and J shed 2 bases, with 11 bases lying between them. Here the CDR3 reads CARGGLPYEQYF. The CDR3 DNA is TGCGCCAGGGGGGGGCTCCCCTACGAGCAGTACTTC.

As DNA, the CDR3 is TGTGCCAGCGGGACAGGGCTGGGGACCCAGTACTTC. Translated, it gives CASGTGLGTQYF. V and J are TRBV27 and TRBJ2-5; 9 bases agree with TRBD1. This CDR3 region has 12 residues. The germline V gene encodes CDR1 MNHEY and CDR2 SMNVEV (reference sequence). With 8 bases clipped from V and 7 bases from J, the junction kept 5 bases outside the gene matches.

The chain's CDR3 is CATSPEGARGNQPQHF. The CDR3, as DNA: TGTGCCACCAGCCCCGAGGGGGCGCGGGGCAATCAGCCCCAGCATTTT. The genes are TRBV19 and TRBJ1-5, with 7 bases aligning to TRBD1. Germline assignment: CDR1 LNHDA and CDR2 SQIVND (reference sequence). This CDR3 has 16 amino acids. V lost 10 bases and J lost 2; bases outside the gene matches: 14.

The chain joins TRBV25-1 to TRBJ2-7; possible D gene TRBD2, 6 bases. Trimming took 6 bases from V and 7 from J, leaving 13 bases between them. This CDR3 is built from 12 residues. Looked up from germline, CDR1 is MGHDK and CDR2 is SYGVNS. The CDR3 sequence is CASSPGVREQYF. The CDR3 coding sequence is TGTGCCAGCAGCCCGGGGGTGCGGGAGCAGTACTTC.

To note about this clone: Germline is not matched at one junction end, which may reflect a read error. The CDR3 sequence: CASSQGLFGRGGPGKNSQYF. DNA of the CDR3: TGCGCCAGCAGCCAAGGTCTTTTTGGGCGCGGGGGGCCTGGCAAAAACAGTCAGTACTTC. The chain uses TRBV4-1 and TRBJ2-4, with 8 nucleotides matching TRBD2. The germline V gene has CDR1 MGHRA and CDR2 YSYEKL. The CDR3 spans 20 residues.

Comments on this clone: The CDR3 does not close with the conserved phenylalanine or tryptophan, likely indicating a read error. This chain joins TRBV27 and TRBJ1-6; 9 nucleotides match TRBD1. The ends lost 2 bases at V and 8 bases at J; junction bases unmatched: 7. Germline V CDR1 and CDR2: MNHEY, SMNVEV (reference sequence). The CDR3 runs to 16 residues. CDR3 sequence: CASSLEGGQGYSPLHL. As DNA, the CDR3 is TGTGCCAGCAGTTTAGAAGGGGGACAGGGTTATTCACCCCTCCACCTT.

This chain uses TRBV18 with TRBJ2-4; the match to TRBD1 covers 10 bases. The germline gives CDR1 KGHSH, CDR2 LQKENI. The CDR3 sequence is 16 residues long. V gave up 5 bases and J gave up 8 bases; unmatched junction bases: 12. This CDR3 reads CASSSIDRDRGYIQYF. CDR3 DNA: TGTGCCAGCTCATCGATTGACCGGGACAGGGGATACATTCAGTACTTC.